Presented here are 5 T cell receptor beta chains from one specimen sequenced in a study of CD8 T cells in ankylosing spondylitis. TCRdb reprocessed the 5' RACE reads via MiXCR and lists one record per CDR3 protein. This sample yields over 100,000 distinct CDR3 sequences, of which about 6.5% are seen a single time; approximately 12% belongs to the top ten. Sequenced material: blood, either unsorted or a sorted T cell fraction (not recorded which). These receptors were collected from a male donor with ankylosing spondylitis or in good health (not recorded which).

In this sample, this clonotype turned up many times. This chain links TRBV20-1 with TRBJ2-4, with D perhaps being TRBD1 or TRBD2 (5 bases each). The CDR3 runs to 13 residues. V dropped 3 bases and J dropped 3 bases, with 9 bases sitting between them. CDR1 DFQATT and CDR2 SNEGSKA come from the germline V gene (reference sequence). CDR3 nucleotides: TGCAGTGCTAGCCAGGGAGTCAAAAACATTCAGTACTTC. Its protein product is CSASQGVKNIQYF.

This clonotype was counted many times. The chain carries TRBV11-1 and TRBJ2-2; D perhaps matches TRBD1 (6 bases). Per the germline V gene, CDR1 is SGHAT and CDR2 is FQDESV (reference sequence). The V end lost 4 bases, the J end lost 5 bases, and 11 bases lay between the germline ends. The CDR3 spans 14 residues. CDR3 loop: CASSSGVGTGELFF. The CDR3 coding sequence is TGTGCCAGCAGCTCAGGGGTTGGGACCGGGGAGCTGTTTTTT.

Ten or more counts support this clonotype. The J gene is TRBJ1-5, the V gene TRBV12-3 or TRBV12-4; D perhaps matches TRBD1 (6 bases). V was pared by 3 bases and J by 1 base, with 7 bases between. The CDR3 extends over 14 amino acids. The CDR3 spells CASSFQGSNQPQHF. For the CDR3, the DNA is TGTGCCAGCAGTTTTCAGGGGAGCAATCAGCCCCAGCATTTT.

This clonotype has at least ten counts. The chain joins TRBV12-3 or TRBV12-4 to TRBJ2-5; 13 nucleotides match TRBD2. This CDR3 spans 15 amino acids. With 2 bases clipped from V and 4 bases from J, the junction kept 1 base outside the gene matches. The CDR3 spells CASSLTSGRGETQYF. In DNA form, the CDR3 reads TGTGCCAGCAGTTTAACTAGCGGGAGGGGAGAGACCCAGTACTTC.

This clonotype came up many times. The rearrangement links TRBV18 to TRBJ2-6; D unclear. The CDR3 runs 14 residues. Trimming took off 0 bases at V and 6 bases at J, with 6 bases between the two ends. Looked up from germline, CDR1 is KGHSH and CDR2 is LQKENI. The CDR3 bases are TGTGCCAGCTCACCACCAAGGGCGGCCAACGTCCTGACTTTC. It translates to CASSPPRAANVLTF. Based on the CDR3 plus reference TRBV18 and TRBJ2-6, the full variable domain is NAGVMQNPRHLVRRRGQEARLRCSPMKGHSHVYWYRQLPEEGLKFMVYLQKENIIDESGMPKERFSAEFPKEGPSILRIQQVVRGDSAAYFCASSPPRAANVLTFGAGSRLTVL.